This passage covers 29 T cell receptor beta chains from one sample sequenced in a study of naive and memory T cell subsets. For blood and skin samples, reverse transcription used TCR alpha and beta constant primers. TCRdb reprocessed the UMI-ligation and nested PCR reads via MiXCR and lists one record per CDR3 protein. The repertoire has over 15,000 distinct CDR3 sequences, 8% to 10% of them found once; the top ten carry approximately 6.3%. Noted treatment: skin biopsy from PPD injection site in Mantoux-positive individual. Unsorted total RNA, about 1 to 1,100 ng, was DNase treated before reverse transcription. The starting material was skin, obtained from a tuberculin skin test site. Every receptor here comes from an adult in good health.

Relative to its sample, this clonotype is medium-sized (0.01 to 0.1%). V and J are TRBV11-2 and TRBJ2-3; TRBD2 matches at 11 bases. V was clipped by 2 bases and J by 3 bases; unmatched bases: 7. CDR1 and CDR2 (germline): SGHAT, FQNNGV. This CDR3 is built from 17 residues. CDR3 in DNA: TGTGCCAGCAGCTTATTGCCCGGGACTAGCGGAACAGATACGCAGTATTTT. It codes for CASSLLPGTSGTDTQYF.

This clonotype was seen repeatedly, ten times or more. In DNA form, the CDR3 reads TGCAGTGCTAGAGATTCCGCAGCGGGGGGCCGCCAAGAGACCCAGTACTTC. Amino acids: CSARDSAAGGRQETQYF. The chain is built from TRBV20-1 and TRBJ2-5; 9 bases line up with TRBD2. The V gene's germline CDR1 is DFQATT and CDR2 SNEGSKA (reference sequence). V lost 0 bases and J lost 1; bases outside the gene matches: 9. The CDR3 is 17 residues long.

A few counts support this clonotype. The rearrangement joins TRBV7-9 to TRBJ2-7; the D is unclear. Germline-derived CDR1 and CDR2 are SEHNR and FQNEAQ (reference sequence). The length of the CDR3 is 14 residues. V lost 0 bases and J lost 3, with 9 bases in between. CDR3 nucleotides: TGTGCCAGCAGCTTAGCGCAGCTCCGCTACGAGCAGTACTTC. Protein product: CASSLAQLRYEQYF. Variable domain in full (rest from reference TRBV7-9 and TRBJ2-7): DTGVSQNPRHKITKRGQNVTFRCDPISEHNRLYWYRQTLGQGPEFLTYFQNEAQLEKSRLLSDRFSAERPKGSFSTLEIQRTEQGDSAMYLCASSLAQLRYEQYFGPGTRLTVT.

The CDR3 loop is CASSVVLAGNEQFF. The CDR3 DNA reads as TGTGCCAGCAGTGTTGTACTCGCCGGCAATGAGCAGTTCTTC. The genes are TRBV2 and TRBJ2-1, with D uncertain. The CDR3 consists of 14 residues. Germline V gene sequence: CDR1 SNHLY, CDR2 FYNNEI. The ends were cut back, 4 bases at V and 6 bases at J, with 13 bases in the middle.

Sample share makes this clonotype medium-sized. This rearrangement joins TRBV20-1 to TRBJ2-1; 9 positions agree with TRBD1. The CDR3 runs to 14 residues. Germline V gene data show CDR1 as DFQATT and CDR2 as SNEGSKA (reference sequence). The V gene end was trimmed by 6 bases and the J gene end by 6 bases; junction bases not matched to a gene: 9. CDR3 region: CSATPGTGPNEQFF. The CDR3 DNA reads as TGCAGTGCCACCCCGGGGACAGGGCCCAATGAGCAGTTCTTC.

This clonotype was seen repeatedly, ten times or more. The V call is TRBV11-2, the J call TRBJ2-5, with a possible D match to TRBD2 (5 bases). The CDR3 sequence is 16 residues long. Germline-derived CDR1 and CDR2 are SGHAT and FQNNGV. V lost 3 bases and J lost 2, with 16 bases in between. As DNA, the CDR3 is TGTGCCAGCAGCTTTAGCCGGGCGTCGGGGCAAGAGACCCAGTACTTC. Translation: CASSFSRASGQETQYF. Based on the CDR3 plus reference TRBV11-2 and TRBJ2-5, the full variable domain is EAGVAQSPRYKIIEKRQSVAFWCNPISGHATLYWYQQILGQGPKLLIQFQNNGVVDDSQLPKDRFSAERLKGVDSTLKIQPAKLEDSAVYLCASSFSRASGQETQYFGPGTRLLVL.

This clonotype was found many times. V usage is TRBV29-1 and J usage is TRBJ2-1; 11 bases are shared with TRBD1. The CDR3 extends over 13 amino acids. Germline V gene sequence: CDR1 SQVTM, CDR2 ANQGSEA. The V and J ends lost 8 bases and 7 bases, in that order; junction bases with no gene match: 7. The CDR3 nucleotides are TGCAGCATTGGACAGGGGGCGCGGAATGAGCAGTTCTTC. Its translation: CSIGQGARNEQFF.

This clonotype was counted only a few times. The CDR3 here is CSAPIGGSYGYTF. The CDR3 DNA sequence: TGCAGTGCCCCGATTGGCGGATCCTATGGCTACACCTTC. The genes are TRBV20-1 and TRBJ1-2, with D uncertain. This CDR3 region has 13 residues. Germline V lookup: CDR1 DFQATT, CDR2 SNEGSKA (reference sequence). The V end was cut by 6 bases, the J end by 4 bases, with 15 bases between.

This clonotype was found a few times. Here the CDR3 reads CASSLAGNYNEQFF. CDR3 nucleotides: TGTGCCAGCAGTTTAGCGGGCAATTACAATGAGCAGTTCTTC. The rearrangement joins TRBV27 to TRBJ2-1; TRBD2 is a possible D gene (5 bases). There are 14 residues in the CDR3. Germline-derived CDR1 and CDR2 are MNHEY and SMNVEV (reference sequence). Trimming removed 2 bases at V and 4 bases at J, with 9 bases between.

This clonotype was picked up many times. The J gene is TRBJ2-5, the V gene TRBV6-2 or TRBV6-3; maybe TRBD2 (5 bases). This CDR3 region has 14 residues. V lost 3 bases, J lost 2 bases, and 10 bases lay in between. Germline CDR1 reads MNHEY; CDR2 reads SVGEGT. This CDR3 is CASSYSQRQETQYF. The CDR3 DNA is TGTGCCAGCAGTTATTCACAGCGGCAAGAGACCCAGTACTTC.

In its sample, this clonotype was seen once. V gene TRBV7-2 combines with J gene TRBJ1-1; D not certain. Looked up from germline, CDR1 is SGHTA and CDR2 is FQGNSA. This CDR3 region has 12 residues. Deletions cut 0 bases from V and 5 bases from J, with 4 bases between. The CDR3 here is CASSLAGTEAFF. The CDR3 DNA is TGTGCCAGCAGCTTAGCAGGGACTGAAGCTTTCTTT. Together with reference TRBV7-2 and TRBJ1-1, the CDR3 gives the full variable domain: GAGVSQSPSNKVTEKGKDVELRCDPISGHTALYWYRQSLGQGLEFLIYFQGNSAPDKSGLPSDRFSAERTGGSVSTLTIQRTQQEDSAVYLCASSLAGTEAFFGQGTRLTVV.

The gene calls are TRBV5-4 and TRBJ2-1, with 7 positions matching TRBD2. This CDR3 comprises 14 residues. Germline trimming cut 2 bases from V and 4 bases from J; bases unmatched to any gene: 3. The germline V gene encodes CDR1 SGHNT and CDR2 YYREEE (reference sequence). CDR3 protein: CASSFGGGYNEQFF. The CDR3 DNA is TGTGCCAGCAGCTTTGGGGGGGGTTACAATGAGCAGTTCTTC.

This clonotype was recorded a few times. The V gene is TRBV20-1, the J gene TRBJ2-1; 12 nucleotides match TRBD2. The germline CDR1 and CDR2 sequences are DFQATT and SNEGSKA (reference sequence). There are 15 residues in the CDR3. V was pared by 3 bases and J by 9 bases, with 9 bases of the junction left unmatched. CDR3 region: CSARTASGRAIEQFF. CDR3 sequence (DNA): TGCAGTGCTAGGACCGCTAGCGGGAGGGCCATTGAGCAGTTCTTC.

This clonotype has just a few counts. This chain uses TRBV11-3 with TRBJ2-1; maybe TRBD1 (7 bases). The CDR3 runs 14 residues. The germline CDR1 and CDR2 sequences are SGHNT and YENEEA. V was shortened by 5 bases and J by 6 bases, with 14 bases between the two germline ends. CDR3: CASSARQGGNEQFF. As DNA, the CDR3 is TGTGCCAGCAGCGCGAGGCAGGGGGGCAATGAGCAGTTCTTC.

This clonotype was counted ten times or more. The chain joins TRBV29-1 to TRBJ2-2, with D perhaps matching TRBD1 or TRBD2 (5 bases each). V was cut by 4 bases and J by 2 bases, with 17 bases left in between. Per germline, CDR1 SQVTM and CDR2 ANQGSEA. The CDR3 is 16 amino acids. This CDR3 is CSVGGVTGPNTGELFF. CDR3 in DNA: TGCAGCGTTGGGGGAGTAACAGGCCCTAACACCGGGGAGCTGTTTTTT.

The gene calls are TRBV6-2 or TRBV6-3 and TRBJ1-6; the match to TRBD1 covers 9 bases. After removal of 6 bases from V and 6 bases from J, the junction contained 6 bases not matched to a gene. CDR3 length equals 15 residues. Germline V CDR1 and CDR2: MNHEY, SVGEGT. The CDR3: CASRTDRGSNSPLHF. CDR3 nucleotide sequence: TGTGCCAGCAGAACGGACAGGGGAAGTAATTCACCCCTCCACTTT.

This clonotype was seen many times. The genes are TRBV14 and TRBJ2-1; 10 bases agree with TRBD1. The junction had 12 bases not matched to a gene; V was cut back by 2 bases and J by 5 bases. This CDR3 has 18 amino acids. From germline, CDR1 is SGHDN and CDR2 FVKESK. The CDR3 protein is CASSQWKAGTGVNNEQFF. The CDR3 region has the DNA TGTGCCAGCAGCCAATGGAAAGCCGGGACAGGGGTTAACAATGAGCAGTTCTTC.

This clonotype was recorded many times. The V call is TRBV28, the J call TRBJ2-3; no clear D. Trimming left V 2 bases short and J 6 bases short, with 18 bases between. Per germline, CDR1 MDHEN and CDR2 SYDVKM. The CDR3 consists of 16 residues. The CDR3 here is CASSLVSVRRRDTQYF. DNA of the CDR3: TGTGCCAGCAGTTTAGTTTCCGTCCGTCGGCGGGATACGCAGTATTTT.

This clonotype is classed as medium-sized. The CDR3 sequence is CSVRHREKSSRAYEQYF. As DNA, the CDR3 is TGCAGCGTTCGTCACAGGGAGAAGAGTTCACGGGCCTACGAGCAGTACTTC. The gene calls are TRBV29-1 and TRBJ2-7, with D perhaps matching TRBD1 (6 bases). The V gene lost 5 bases and the J gene lost 2 bases, with 25 bases spanning the gap. This CDR3 is 17 amino acids long. Germline values: CDR1 SQVTM, CDR2 ANQGSEA.

By sample fraction, this clonotype is medium-sized. The chain carries TRBV20-1 and TRBJ2-5, with D possibly being TRBD1 (5 bases). Germline CDR1 DFQATT, CDR2 SNEGSKA (reference sequence). CDR3 length: 12 residues. The CDR3 nucleotides are TGCAGCCCCCGAAGGGGCTATGGGACCCAGTACTTC. Translating gives CSPRRGYGTQYF.

Ten or more counts support this clonotype. V and J are TRBV6-4 and TRBJ2-3, with 12 nucleotides matching TRBD2. V was pared by 4 bases and J by 2 bases, with 1 base of the junction left unmatched. The CDR3 length is 15 residues. Looked up from germline, CDR1 is MRHNA and CDR2 is SNTAGT. This CDR3 is CASSASGGATDTQYF. CDR3 in DNA: TGTGCCAGCAGTGCTAGCGGGGGGGCCACAGATACGCAGTATTTT.

On this clonotype: A much larger clonotype is one base distant, so this may be a read error. The chain carries TRBV5-6 and TRBJ2-1, with D unresolved. The CDR3 length is 13 residues. CDR1 is SGHDT and CDR2 is YYEEEE in the germline V gene. CDR3 amino acids: CASSLPGYNELFF. The CDR3 nucleotides are TGTGCCAGCAGCTTGCCAGGATACAATGAGCTGTTCTTC.

This clonotype has more than one count but fewer than ten. The chain couples TRBV7-2 to TRBJ2-1; 13 bases are shared with TRBD2. The CDR3 covers 17 residues. Trimming at V came to 5 bases and at J to 9 bases, leaving 13 bases not matched to a gene. Per germline, CDR1 SGHTA and CDR2 FQGNSA. The CDR3 reads CASSRRTSGSRGGEQFF. The CDR3 DNA is TGTGCCAGCAGCAGGAGGACTAGCGGGAGCAGAGGTGGTGAGCAGTTCTTC.

In this sample, this clonotype turned up many times. The chain carries TRBV14 and TRBJ2-7, with 8 nucleotides matching TRBD1. Germline V lookup: CDR1 SGHDN, CDR2 FVKESK. V dropped 5 bases and J dropped 2; count of bases not matched to a gene: 2. This CDR3 has 13 amino acids. This CDR3 is CASSSDRAYEQYF. Written as DNA, the CDR3 is TGTGCCAGCAGCTCGGACAGGGCCTACGAGCAGTACTTC.

This chain uses TRBV4-2 with TRBJ2-5, with D possibly called TRBD1 or TRBD2 (6 bases each). The germline V gene has CDR1 LGHNA and CDR2 YNFKEQ. V was shortened by 1 base and J by 2 bases, with 17 bases between the two germline ends. This CDR3 region has 17 residues. In DNA, the CDR3 is TGTGCCAGCAGCCAAGGGGGGGCAGGGGCAGCACAAGAGACCCAGTACTTC. Translating gives CASSQGGAGAAQETQYF.

This clonotype has just a few counts. This chain connects TRBV28 to TRBJ2-7, with 8 bases identical to TRBD1. The CDR3 covers 15 residues. CDR1 is MDHEN, CDR2 SYDVKM, per germline. V was clipped by 6 bases and J by 2 bases; unmatched bases: 9. CDR3 amino acids: CASSPVGTGAYEQYF. The DNA of the CDR3 is TGTGCCAGCAGCCCCGTAGGGACAGGCGCCTACGAGCAGTACTTC.

The sample holds a few counts of this clonotype. The chain couples TRBV18 to TRBJ2-5; possibly TRBD2 for D (5 bases). The germline V gene has CDR1 KGHSH and CDR2 LQKENI. Trimming pared 2 bases from V and 4 bases from J, leaving 11 bases between. The CDR3 is 14 residues long. The CDR3 loop reads CASSPWAGPETQYF. CDR3 DNA sequence: TGTGCCAGCTCACCATGGGCGGGCCCAGAGACCCAGTACTTC. Supplemented by reference TRBV18 and TRBJ2-5, the full variable domain reads NAGVMQNPRHLVRRRGQEARLRCSPMKGHSHVYWYRQLPEEGLKFMVYLQKENIIDESGMPKERFSAEFPKEGPSILRIQQVVRGDSAAYFCASSPWAGPETQYFGPGTRLLVL.

This clonotype has at least ten counts. The V call is TRBV4-1, the J call TRBJ2-7; D is unresolved. This CDR3 has 12 amino acids. The germline V gene encodes CDR1 MGHRA and CDR2 YSYEKL. With 4 bases removed from V and 6 bases from J, the gap between germline ends came to 10 bases. The CDR3 sequence: CASSLSLGEQYF. DNA for the CDR3: TGCGCCAGCAGCCTGTCCTTGGGCGAGCAGTACTTC.

This clonotype was found a few times. This chain connects TRBV20-1 to TRBJ2-7; D is uncertain. CDR1 is DFQATT, CDR2 SNEGSKA, per germline (reference sequence). The CDR3 runs to 14 residues. Trimming pared 3 bases from V and 7 bases from J, leaving 19 bases between. As DNA, the CDR3 is TGCAGTGCTAGGGGCAAGAACCTCAAGTGGGAGCAGTACTTC. Translation: CSARGKNLKWEQYF.